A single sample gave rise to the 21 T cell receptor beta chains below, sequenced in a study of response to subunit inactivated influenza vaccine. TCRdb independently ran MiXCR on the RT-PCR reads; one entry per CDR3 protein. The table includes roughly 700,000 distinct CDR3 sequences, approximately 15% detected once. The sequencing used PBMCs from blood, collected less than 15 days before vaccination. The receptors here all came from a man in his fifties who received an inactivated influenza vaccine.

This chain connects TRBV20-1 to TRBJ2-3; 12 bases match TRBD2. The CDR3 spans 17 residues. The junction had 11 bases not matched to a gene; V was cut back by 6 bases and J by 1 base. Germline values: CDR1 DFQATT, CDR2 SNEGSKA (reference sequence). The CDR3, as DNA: TGCAGTGCCTCTACTAGCGGGGGGACTTACCGCACAGATACGCAGTATTTT. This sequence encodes CSASTSGGTYRTDTQYF.

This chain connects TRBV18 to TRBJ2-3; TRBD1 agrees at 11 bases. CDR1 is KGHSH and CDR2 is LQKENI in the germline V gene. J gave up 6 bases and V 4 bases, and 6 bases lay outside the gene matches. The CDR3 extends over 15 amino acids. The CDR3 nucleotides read TGTGCCAGCTCACGGCAGGACAGGGGGCAGGATACGCAGTATTTT. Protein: CASSRQDRGQDTQYF. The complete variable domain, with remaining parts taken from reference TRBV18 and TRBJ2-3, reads NAGVMQNPRHLVRRRGQEARLRCSPMKGHSHVYWYRQLPEEGLKFMVYLQKENIIDESGMPKERFSAEFPKEGPSILRIQQVVRGDSAAYFCASSRQDRGQDTQYFGPGTRLTVL.

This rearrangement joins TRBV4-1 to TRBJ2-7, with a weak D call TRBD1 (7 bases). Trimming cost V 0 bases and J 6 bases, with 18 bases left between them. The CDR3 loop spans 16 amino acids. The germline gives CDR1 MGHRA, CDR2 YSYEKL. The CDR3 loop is CASSQDRGGGYSEQYF. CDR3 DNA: TGCGCCAGCAGCCAAGATCGAGGAGGGGGCTACTCCGAGCAGTACTTC.

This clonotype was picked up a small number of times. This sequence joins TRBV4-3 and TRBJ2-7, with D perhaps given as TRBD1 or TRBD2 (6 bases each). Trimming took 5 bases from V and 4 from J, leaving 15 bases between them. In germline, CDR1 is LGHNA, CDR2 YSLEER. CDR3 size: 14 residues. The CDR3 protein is CASSTTTGGYEQYF. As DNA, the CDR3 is TGCGCCAGCAGCACCACGACAGGAGGGTACGAGCAGTACTTC.

The CDR3 reads CASSEARGGTVHYEQYF. The CDR3 nucleotides read TGTGCCAGCAGTGAAGCTCGAGGCGGGACGGTACACTACGAGCAGTACTTC. This chain joins TRBV2 and TRBJ2-7; TRBD2 might be the D (6 bases). This CDR3 contains 17 residues. Between the trimmed V and J ends, which lost 0 bases and 3 bases, there was a span of 18 bases. CDR1 is SNHLY, CDR2 FYNNEI, per germline.

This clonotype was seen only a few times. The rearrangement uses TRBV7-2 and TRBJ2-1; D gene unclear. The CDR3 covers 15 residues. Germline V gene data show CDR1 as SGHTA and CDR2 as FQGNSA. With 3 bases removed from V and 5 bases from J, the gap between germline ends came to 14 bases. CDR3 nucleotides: TGTGCCAGCAGCTTGGGCCCGCTAGGACACAATGAGCAGTTCTTC. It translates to CASSLGPLGHNEQFF. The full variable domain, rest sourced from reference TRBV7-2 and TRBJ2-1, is GAGVSQSPSNKVTEKGKDVELRCDPISGHTALYWYRQSLGQGLEFLIYFQGNSAPDKSGLPSDRFSAERTGGSVSTLTIQRTQQEDSAVYLCASSLGPLGHNEQFFGPGTRLTVL.

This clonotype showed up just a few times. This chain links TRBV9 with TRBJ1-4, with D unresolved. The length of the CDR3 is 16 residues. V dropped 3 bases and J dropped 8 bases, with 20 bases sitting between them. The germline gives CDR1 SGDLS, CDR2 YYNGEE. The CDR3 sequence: CASSADLTVEVEKLFF. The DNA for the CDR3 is TGTGCCAGCAGCGCGGACCTGACGGTGGAGGTGGAAAAACTGTTTTTT.

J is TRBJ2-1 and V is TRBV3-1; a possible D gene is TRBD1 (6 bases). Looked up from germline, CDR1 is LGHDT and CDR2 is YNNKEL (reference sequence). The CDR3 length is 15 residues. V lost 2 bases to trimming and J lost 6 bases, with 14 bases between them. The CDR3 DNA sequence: TGTGCCAGCAGCCAATCGCTCCGGGACACCAATGAGCAGTTCTTC. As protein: CASSQSLRDTNEQFF.

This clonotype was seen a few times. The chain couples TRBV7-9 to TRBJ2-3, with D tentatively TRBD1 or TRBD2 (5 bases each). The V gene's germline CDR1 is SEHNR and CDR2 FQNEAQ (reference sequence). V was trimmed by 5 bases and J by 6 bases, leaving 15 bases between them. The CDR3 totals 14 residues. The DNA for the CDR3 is TGTGCCAGCAGCCCCGGAACTAGGGGCGATACGCAGTATTTT. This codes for CASSPGTRGDTQYF.

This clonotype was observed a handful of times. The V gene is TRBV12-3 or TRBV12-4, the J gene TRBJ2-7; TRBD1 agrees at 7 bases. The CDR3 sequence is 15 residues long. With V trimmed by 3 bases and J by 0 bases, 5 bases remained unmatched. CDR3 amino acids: CASSLGQSLSYEQYF. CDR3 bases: TGTGCCAGCAGTTTGGGACAGAGTCTCTCCTACGAGCAGTACTTC.

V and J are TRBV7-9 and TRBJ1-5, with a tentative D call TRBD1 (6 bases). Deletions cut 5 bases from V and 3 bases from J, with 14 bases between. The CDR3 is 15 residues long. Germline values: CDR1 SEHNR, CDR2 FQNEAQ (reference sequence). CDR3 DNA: TGTGCCAGCAGCCCTAATGGACAGTACAATCAGCCCCAGCATTTT. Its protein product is CASSPNGQYNQPQHF.

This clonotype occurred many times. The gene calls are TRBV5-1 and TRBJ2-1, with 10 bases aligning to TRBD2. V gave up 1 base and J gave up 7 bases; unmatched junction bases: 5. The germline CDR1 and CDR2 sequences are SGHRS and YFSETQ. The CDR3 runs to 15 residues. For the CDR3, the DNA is TGCGCCAGCAGCTTGTCAGGACTAGCGGAAAATGAGCAGTTCTTC. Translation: CASSLSGLAENEQFF.

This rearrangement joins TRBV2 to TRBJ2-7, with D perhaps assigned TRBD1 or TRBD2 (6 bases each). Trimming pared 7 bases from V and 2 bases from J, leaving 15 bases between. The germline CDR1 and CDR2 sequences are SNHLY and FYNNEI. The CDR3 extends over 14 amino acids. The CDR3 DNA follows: TGTGCCAGCACCAGCTTGGGGGGCGCCTACGAGCAGTACTTC. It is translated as CASTSLGGAYEQYF.

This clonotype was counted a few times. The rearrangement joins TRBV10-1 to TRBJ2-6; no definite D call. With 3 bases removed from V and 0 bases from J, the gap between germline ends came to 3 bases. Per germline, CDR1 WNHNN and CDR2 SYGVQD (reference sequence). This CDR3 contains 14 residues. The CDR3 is CASSDASGANVLTF. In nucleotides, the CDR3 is TGCGCCAGCAGTGACGCCTCTGGGGCCAACGTCCTGACTTTC.

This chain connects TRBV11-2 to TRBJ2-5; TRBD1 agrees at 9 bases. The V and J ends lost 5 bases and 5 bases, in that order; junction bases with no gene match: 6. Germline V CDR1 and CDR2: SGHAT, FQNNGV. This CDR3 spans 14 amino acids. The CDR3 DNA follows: TGTGCCAGCAGCGAGGACAGGGGTGGCGAGACCCAGTACTTC. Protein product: CASSEDRGGETQYF.

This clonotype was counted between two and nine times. The chain's CDR3 is CASSQERRAIYGYTF. For the CDR3, the DNA is TGTGCCAGCAGCCAAGAGCGCAGAGCGATCTATGGCTACACCTTC. V usage is TRBV14 and J usage is TRBJ1-2; no clear D gene. V lost 0 bases and J 4 bases, leaving 12 bases between the germline ends. There are 15 residues in the CDR3. Germline V lookup: CDR1 SGHDN, CDR2 FVKESK. The full variable domain, completed using reference TRBV14 and TRBJ1-2, is EAGVTQFPSHSVIEKGQTVTLRCDPISGHDNLYWYRRVMGKEIKFLLHFVKESKQDESGMPNNRFLAERTGGTYSTLKVQPAELEDSGVYFCASSQERRAIYGYTFGSGTRLTVV.

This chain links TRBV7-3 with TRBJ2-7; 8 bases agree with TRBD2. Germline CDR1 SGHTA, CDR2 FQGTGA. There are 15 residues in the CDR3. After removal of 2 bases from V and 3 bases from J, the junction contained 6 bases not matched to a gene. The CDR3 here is CASSLDSGTSYEQYF. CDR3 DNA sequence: TGTGCCAGCAGCTTAGATAGCGGGACTAGCTACGAGCAGTACTTC.

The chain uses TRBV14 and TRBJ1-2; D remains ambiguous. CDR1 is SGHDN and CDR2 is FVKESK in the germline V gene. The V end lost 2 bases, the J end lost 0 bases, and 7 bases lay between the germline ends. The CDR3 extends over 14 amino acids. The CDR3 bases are TGTGCCAGCAGCCAACGAACTACTAACTATGGCTACACCTTC. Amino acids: CASSQRTTNYGYTF.

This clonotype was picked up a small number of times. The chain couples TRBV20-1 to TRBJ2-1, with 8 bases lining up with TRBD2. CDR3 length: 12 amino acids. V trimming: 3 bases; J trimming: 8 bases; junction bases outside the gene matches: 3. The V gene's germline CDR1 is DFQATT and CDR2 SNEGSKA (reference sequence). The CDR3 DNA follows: TGCAGTGCTAGGCGGGAGGTCCATGAGCAGTTCTTC. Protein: CSARREVHEQFF.

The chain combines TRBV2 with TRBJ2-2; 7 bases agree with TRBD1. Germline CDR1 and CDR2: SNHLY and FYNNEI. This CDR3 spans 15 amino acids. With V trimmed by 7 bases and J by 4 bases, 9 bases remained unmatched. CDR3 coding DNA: TGTGCCAGCACACCGGACAGGATCGGCACCGGGGAGCTGTTTTTT. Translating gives CASTPDRIGTGELFF.

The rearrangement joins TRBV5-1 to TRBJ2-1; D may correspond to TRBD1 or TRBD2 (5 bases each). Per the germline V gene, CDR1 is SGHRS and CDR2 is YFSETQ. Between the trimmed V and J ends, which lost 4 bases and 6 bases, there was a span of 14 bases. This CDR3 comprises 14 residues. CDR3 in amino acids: CASSRNAGSNEQFF. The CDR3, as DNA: TGCGCCAGCAGCCGCAACGCAGGGAGCAATGAGCAGTTCTTC.